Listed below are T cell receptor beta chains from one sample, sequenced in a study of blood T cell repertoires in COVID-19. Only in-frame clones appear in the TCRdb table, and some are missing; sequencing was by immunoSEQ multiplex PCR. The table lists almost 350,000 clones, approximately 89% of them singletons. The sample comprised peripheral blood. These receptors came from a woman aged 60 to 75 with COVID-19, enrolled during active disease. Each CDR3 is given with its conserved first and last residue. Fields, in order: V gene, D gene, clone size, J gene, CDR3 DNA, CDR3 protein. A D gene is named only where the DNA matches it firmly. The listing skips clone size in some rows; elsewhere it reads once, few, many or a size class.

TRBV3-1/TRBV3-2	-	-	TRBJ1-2	TGTGCCAGCAGCCAAGTCGAGAGAAACTATGGCTACACCTTC	CASSQVERNYGYTF
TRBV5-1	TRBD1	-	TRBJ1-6	TGCGCCAGCAGCATGTCGGGACAGGGGTTTTCACCCCTCCACTTT	CASSMSGQGFSPLHF
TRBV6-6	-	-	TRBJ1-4	TGTGCCAGCAGTTACTCCGGGCAGGGATATGAAAAACTGTTTTTT	CASSYSGQGYEKLFF
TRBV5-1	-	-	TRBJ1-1	TGCGCCAGCAGCCGTCTTGTGGCGGGCACTGAAGCTTTCTTT	CASSRLVAGTEAFF
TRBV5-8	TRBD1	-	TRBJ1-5	TGTGCCAGCAGAGCTAGGGGGCGAGGGCCCCAGCATTTT	CASRARGRGPQHF
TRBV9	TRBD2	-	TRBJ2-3	TGTGCCAGCAGCCCGAATCCCCTAGCGGGGGTTGGGACAGATACGCAGTATTTT	CASSPNPLAGVGTDTQYF
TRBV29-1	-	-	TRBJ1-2	TGCAGCGTTGAAGAAGGGGACGGGGGGATCTATGGCTACACCTTC	CSVEEGDGGIYGYTF
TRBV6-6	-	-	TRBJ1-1	TGTGCCAGCAACGATGTGTCAGGGGTTACGAACACTGAAGCTTTCTTT	CASNDVSGVTNTEAFF
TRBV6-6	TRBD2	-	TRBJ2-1	TGTGCCAGCACCCCGGGACTAGCGGTCTACAATGAGCAGTTCTTC	CASTPGLAVYNEQFF
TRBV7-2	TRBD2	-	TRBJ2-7	TGTGCCAGCAGCTTGGGACTAGCGGGGGTACAGGGGGAGCAGTACTTC	CASSLGLAGVQGEQYF
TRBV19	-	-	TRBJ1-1	TGTGCCAGTAGTATAGAGAAGGGGGGGCGCCGGACTGAAGCTTTCTTT	CASSIEKGGRRTEAFF
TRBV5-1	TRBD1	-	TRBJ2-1	TGCGCCAGTCGACAGGGGGCGCTGGTCAATGAGCAGTTCTTC	CASRQGALVNEQFF
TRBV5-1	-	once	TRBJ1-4	TGCGCCAGCAGCCTTACCAGCACCGGCGGCACTAATGAAAAACTGTTTTTT	CASSLTSTGGTNEKLFF
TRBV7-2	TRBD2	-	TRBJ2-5	TGTGCCAGCAGCTTACGGGGTGCGGGGGGGCCCCAAGAGACCCAGTACTTC	CASSLRGAGGPQETQYF
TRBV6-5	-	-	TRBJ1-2	TGTGCCAGCAGGAAAACAGGGTATATCGGCGATGGCTACACCTTC	CASRKTGYIGDGYTF
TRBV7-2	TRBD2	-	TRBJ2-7	TGTGCCAGCAGCTTGTTCGGGGGGAGCTACGAGCAGTACTTC	CASSLFGGSYEQYF
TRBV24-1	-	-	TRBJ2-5	TGTGCCACCAGTGACCCCCTAGGGGGAAAAGAGACCCAGTACTTC	CATSDPLGGKETQYF
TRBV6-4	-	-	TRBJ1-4	TGTGCCAGCAGTCCCCCAGGGGCTAATACAACTAATGAAAAACTGTTTTTT	CASSPPGANTTNEKLFF
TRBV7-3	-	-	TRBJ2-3	TGTGCCAGCAGCGCACGAGCGTCAAGCACAGATACGCAGTATTTT	CASSARASSTDTQYF
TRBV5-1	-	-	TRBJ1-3	TGCGCCAGCAACCCCACGGCGGGCGCCTCTGGAAACACCATATATTTT	CASNPTAGASGNTIYF
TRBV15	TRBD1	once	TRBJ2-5	TGTGCCACCAGCAGAGTTAAAACCGGGACAGGCGAAGAGACCCAGTACTTC	CATSRVKTGTGEETQYF
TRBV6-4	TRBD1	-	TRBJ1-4	TGTGCCAGCAGTGACTCGACAGGGGGCAACGAAAAACTGTTTTTT	CASSDSTGGNEKLFF
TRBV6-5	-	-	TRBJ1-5	TGTGCCAGCCTGTCCTTACAGGGTTTACATCAGCCCCAGCATTTT	CASLSLQGLHQPQHF
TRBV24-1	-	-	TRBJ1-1	TGTGCCACCAGACGTACTGAGAACACTGAAGCTTTCTTT	CATRRTENTEAFF
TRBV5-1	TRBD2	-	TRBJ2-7	TGCGCCAGCAGCTTAAGGACTAGCGACGAGCAGTACTTC	CASSLRTSDEQYF
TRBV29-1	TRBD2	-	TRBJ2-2	TGCAGCGTTGGTCGGGGGGCGAACACCGGGGAGCTGTTTTTT	CSVGRGANTGELFF
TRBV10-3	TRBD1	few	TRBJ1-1	TGTGCCATCAGTGGAGCGGGACAGGATAGCGCTTACACTGAAGCTTTCTTT	CAISGAGQDSAYTEAFF
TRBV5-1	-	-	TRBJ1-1	TGCGCCAGCAGCTTGTTAGGCAGGATGAACACTGAAGCTTTCTTT	CASSLLGRMNTEAFF
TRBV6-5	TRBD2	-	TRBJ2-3	TGTGCCAGCAGTTACGCACTAGCGGGGGCCACAGATACGCAGTATTTT	CASSYALAGATDTQYF
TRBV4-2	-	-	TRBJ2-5	TGTGCCAGCAGCCAGGAACTAGTTTTGGAGACCCAGTACTTC	CASSQELVLETQYF
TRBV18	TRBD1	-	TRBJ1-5	TGTGCCAGCTCACCACCTTCCAGGGGGATAGGAGGTAATCAGCCCCAGCATTTT	CASSPPSRGIGGNQPQHF
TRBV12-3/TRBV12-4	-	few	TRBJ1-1	TGTGCCAGCAGTTTTCGGGGTAACACTGAAGCTTTCTTT	CASSFRGNTEAFF
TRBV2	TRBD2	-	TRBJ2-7	TGTGCCAGCATGGGACTAGCGGGCAACTACGAGCAGTACTTC	CASMGLAGNYEQYF
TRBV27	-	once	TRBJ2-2	TGTGCCAGCAGTTTAACCCGGACTAAGAACACCGGGGAGCTGTTTTTT	CASSLTRTKNTGELFF
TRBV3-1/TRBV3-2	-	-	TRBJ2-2	TGTGCCAGCAGCCCCCCCCCAAACACCGGGGAGCTGTTTTTT	CASSPPPNTGELFF
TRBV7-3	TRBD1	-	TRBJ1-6	TGTGCCAGCAGCTTAACGGGACAGGGTAATTCACCCCTCCACTTT	CASSLTGQGNSPLHF
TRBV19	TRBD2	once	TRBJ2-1	TGTGCCAGTAGTATTATTGGGAGTGTAGCGGGGGGCCGAAACAATGAGCAGTTCTTC	CASSIIGSVAGGRNNEQFF
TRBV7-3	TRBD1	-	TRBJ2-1	TGTGCCAGCAGCTTAAGGGGACAGGAATTGAGCTCCTACAATGAGCAGTTCTTC	CASSLRGQELSSYNEQFF